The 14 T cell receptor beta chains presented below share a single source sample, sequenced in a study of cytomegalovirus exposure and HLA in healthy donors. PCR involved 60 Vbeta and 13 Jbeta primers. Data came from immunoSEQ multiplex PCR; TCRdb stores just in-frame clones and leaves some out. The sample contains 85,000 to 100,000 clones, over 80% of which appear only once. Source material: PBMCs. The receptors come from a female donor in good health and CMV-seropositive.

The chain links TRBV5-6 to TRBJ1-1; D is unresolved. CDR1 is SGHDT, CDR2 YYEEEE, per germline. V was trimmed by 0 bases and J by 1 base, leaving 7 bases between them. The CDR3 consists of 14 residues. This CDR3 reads CASSLGLGNTEAFF. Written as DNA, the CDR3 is TGTGCCAGCAGCTTGGGGCTAGGGAACACTGAAGCTTTCTTT.

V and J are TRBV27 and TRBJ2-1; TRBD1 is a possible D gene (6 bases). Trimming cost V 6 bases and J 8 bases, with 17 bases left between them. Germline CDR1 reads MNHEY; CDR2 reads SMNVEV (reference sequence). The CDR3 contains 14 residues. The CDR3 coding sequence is TGTGCCAGCAGAAAACAGGGTTCTAATTATGAGCAGTTCTTC. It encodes CASRKQGSNYEQFF.

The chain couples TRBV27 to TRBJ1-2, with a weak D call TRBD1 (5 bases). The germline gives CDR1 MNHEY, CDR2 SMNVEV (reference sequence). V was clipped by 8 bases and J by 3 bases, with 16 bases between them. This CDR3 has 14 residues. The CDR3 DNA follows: TGTGCCAGCTCTAGGGGCAGCGCAGACTATGGCTACACCTTC. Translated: CASSRGSADYGYTF.

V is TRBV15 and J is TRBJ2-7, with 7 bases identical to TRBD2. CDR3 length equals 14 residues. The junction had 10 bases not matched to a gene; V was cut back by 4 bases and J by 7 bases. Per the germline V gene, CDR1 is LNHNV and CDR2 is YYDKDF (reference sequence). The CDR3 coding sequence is TGTGCCACCAGCATTAAGCGGGAAGGAGGGGAGCAGTACTTC. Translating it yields CATSIKREGGEQYF.

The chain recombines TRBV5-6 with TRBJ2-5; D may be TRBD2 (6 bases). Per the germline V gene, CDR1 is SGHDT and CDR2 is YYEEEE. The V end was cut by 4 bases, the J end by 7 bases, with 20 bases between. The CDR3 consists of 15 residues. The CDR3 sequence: CASSPVGGGMGTQYF. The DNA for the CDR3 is TGTGCCAGCAGCCCGGTCGGGGGAGGAATGGGGACCCAGTACTTC.

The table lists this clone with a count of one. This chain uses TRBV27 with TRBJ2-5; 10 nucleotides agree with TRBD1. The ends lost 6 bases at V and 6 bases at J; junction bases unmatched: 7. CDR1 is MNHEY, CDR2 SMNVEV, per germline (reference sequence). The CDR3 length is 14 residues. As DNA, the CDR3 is TGTGCCAGCAGCTTGGACAGGGGGACTCAGACCCAGTACTTC. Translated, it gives CASSLDRGTQTQYF.

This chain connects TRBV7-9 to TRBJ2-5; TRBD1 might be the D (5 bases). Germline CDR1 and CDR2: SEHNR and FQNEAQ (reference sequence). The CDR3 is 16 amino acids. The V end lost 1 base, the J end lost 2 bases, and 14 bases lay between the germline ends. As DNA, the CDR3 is TGTGCCAGCAGCTTAGTAGGGGCAGGGAAACAAGAGACCCAGTACTTC. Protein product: CASSLVGAGKQETQYF.

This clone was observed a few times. The CDR3 region is CASAGPTYEQYF. Written as DNA, the CDR3 is TGTGCTAGTGCGGGTCCGACCTACGAGCAGTACTTC. This chain connects TRBV12-5 to TRBJ2-7; D not certain. The germline V gene encodes CDR1 LGHNT and CDR2 FRNRAP. The CDR3 totals 12 residues. The V end lost 7 bases, the J end lost 2 bases, and 9 bases lay between the germline ends.

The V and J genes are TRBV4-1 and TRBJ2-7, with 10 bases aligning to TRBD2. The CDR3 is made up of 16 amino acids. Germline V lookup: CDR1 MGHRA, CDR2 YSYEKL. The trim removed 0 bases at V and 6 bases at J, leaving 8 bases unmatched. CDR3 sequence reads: CASSQDLSGRAVEQYF. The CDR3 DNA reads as TGCGCCAGCAGCCAAGATCTCAGCGGGAGGGCCGTCGAGCAGTACTTC.

In nucleotides, the CDR3 is TGTGCCAGCAGCTGGACAGTTAGCAATCAGCCCCAGCATTTT. This encodes CASSWTVSNQPQHF. The chain is built from TRBV5-5 and TRBJ1-5; D may be TRBD1 (6 bases). The CDR3 covers 14 residues. Per the germline V gene, CDR1 is SGHKS and CDR2 is YYEKEE (reference sequence). Deletions cut 3 bases from V and 0 bases from J, with 7 bases between.

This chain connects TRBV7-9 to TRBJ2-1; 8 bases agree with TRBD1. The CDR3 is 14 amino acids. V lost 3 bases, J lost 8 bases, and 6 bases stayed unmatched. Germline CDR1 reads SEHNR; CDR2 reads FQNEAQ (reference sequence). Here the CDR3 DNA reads TGTGCCAGCAGCTTTGGGACAGGTGGAGATGAGCAGTTCTTC. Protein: CASSFGTGGDEQFF.

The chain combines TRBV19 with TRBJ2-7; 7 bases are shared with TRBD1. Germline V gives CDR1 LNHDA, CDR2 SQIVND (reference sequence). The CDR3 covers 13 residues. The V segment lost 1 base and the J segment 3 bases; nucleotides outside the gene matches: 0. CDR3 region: CASSIGDSYEQYF. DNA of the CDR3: TGTGCCAGTAGTATAGGGGACAGCTACGAGCAGTACTTC.

Written as DNA, the CDR3 is TGTGCCAGTAGCCACGGACAGGGCCCGGGGAATGAGCAGTTCTTC. Translating gives CASSHGQGPGNEQFF. The rearrangement uses TRBV19 and TRBJ2-1; TRBD1 agrees at 8 bases. The V segment lost 6 bases and the J segment 7 bases; nucleotides outside the gene matches: 11. CDR1 is LNHDA, CDR2 SQIVND, per germline (reference sequence). The CDR3 has 15 amino acids.

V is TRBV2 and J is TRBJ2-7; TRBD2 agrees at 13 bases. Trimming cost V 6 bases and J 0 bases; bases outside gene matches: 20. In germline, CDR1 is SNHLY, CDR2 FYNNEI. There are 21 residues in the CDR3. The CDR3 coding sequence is TGTGCCAGCAGCTCGACTAGCGGGGGGCCCTCCCCAAGATTACCCTCCTACGAGCAGTACTTC. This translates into CASSSTSGGPSPRLPSYEQYF.